This T cell receptor (beta chain) was recorded in a study of T cell repertoires in cytomegalovirus infection. About the study: It can be stated that public TCR beta signatures indicated CMV infection as well as a matching HLA type. Study findings and constraints: Ex vivo responses were dominated by HLA-C-restricted CMV-specific TCR beta clonotypes. Identification of carriers of CMV plus the relevant HLA was achieved through cumulative public TCR beta family frequency.

TCRdb processed the reads anew with MiXCR; each CDR3 protein has one entry. The sample holds about 190,000 distinct CDR3 sequences, 28% seen once. Looked up from germline, CDR1 is SGHAT and CDR2 is FQNNGV. V lost 1 base and J lost 0, with 10 bases in between. The CDR3 runs 16 residues. This clonotype has only a few counts. Its target is unknown. The chain employs TRBV11-2 and TRBJ2-4; no definite D call. The sequenced material came from PBMCs. This sequence originates from a human donor in good health (CMV status not recorded). Some clones in this sample may be carry-over from other donors' samples. The CDR3 DNA is TGTGCCAGCAGCTTAGGAACTTTGATAGCCAAAAACATTCAGTACTTC. Protein sequence: CASSLGTLIAKNIQYF.